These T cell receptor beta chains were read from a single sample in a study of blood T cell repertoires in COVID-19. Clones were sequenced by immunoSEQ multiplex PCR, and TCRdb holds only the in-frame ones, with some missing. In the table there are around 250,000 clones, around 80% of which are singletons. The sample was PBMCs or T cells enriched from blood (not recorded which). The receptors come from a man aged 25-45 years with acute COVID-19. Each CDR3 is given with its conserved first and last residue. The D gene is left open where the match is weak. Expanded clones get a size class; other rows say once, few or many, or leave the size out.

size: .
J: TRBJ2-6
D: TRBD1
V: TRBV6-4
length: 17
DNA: TGTGCCAGCAGTGGCGGGGACAGGGGGGACGGGGCCAACGTCCTGACTTTC
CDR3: CASSGGDRGDGANVLTF

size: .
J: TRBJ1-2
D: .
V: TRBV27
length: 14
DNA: TGTGCCAGCAGTTTTCTTTCCGGGGGTCATGGCTACACCTTC
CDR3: CASSFLSGGHGYTF

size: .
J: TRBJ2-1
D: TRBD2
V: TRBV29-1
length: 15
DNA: TGCAGCGTCAACCCGGGACTAGCGAACGCCAATGAGCAGTTCTTC
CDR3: CSVNPGLANANEQFF

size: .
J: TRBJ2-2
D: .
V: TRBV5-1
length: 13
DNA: TGCGCCAGCGAGGAGGGCAACACCGGGGAGCTGTTTTTT
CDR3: CASEEGNTGELFF

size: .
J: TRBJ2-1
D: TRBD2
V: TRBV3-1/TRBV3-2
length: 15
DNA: TGTGCCAGCAGCCCCTATGGACTAGCGGGAGTCGAGCAGTTCTTC
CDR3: CASSPYGLAGVEQFF

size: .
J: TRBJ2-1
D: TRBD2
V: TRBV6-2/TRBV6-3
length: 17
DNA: TGTGCCAGCAGTTCTTCCACTAGCGGGAGGGCTTACAATGAGCAGTTCTTC
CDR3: CASSSSTSGRAYNEQFF

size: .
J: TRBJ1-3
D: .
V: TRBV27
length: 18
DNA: TGTGCCAGCAGTGTTATTACAGGGAGATTGGGGCGAGGAAACACCATATATTTT
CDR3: CASSVITGRLGRGNTIYF

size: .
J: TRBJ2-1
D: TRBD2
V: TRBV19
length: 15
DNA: TGTGCCAGTAGTTCTTCCGGGACTAGATACAATGAGCAGTTCTTC
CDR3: CASSSSGTRYNEQFF

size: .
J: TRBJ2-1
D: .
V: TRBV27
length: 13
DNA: TGTGCCAGCAGTTTCGACAGTAACAATGAGCAGTTCTTC
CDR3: CASSFDSNNEQFF

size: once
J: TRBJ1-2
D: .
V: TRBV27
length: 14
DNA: TGTGCCAGCAGCCCAGGTGGCAGGGCTTGGGGCTACACCTTC
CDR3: CASSPGGRAWGYTF

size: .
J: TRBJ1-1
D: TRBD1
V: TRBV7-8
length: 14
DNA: TGTGCCAGCAGCGCCCGACAGGGTACCGCTGAAGCTTTCTTT
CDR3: CASSARQGTAEAFF

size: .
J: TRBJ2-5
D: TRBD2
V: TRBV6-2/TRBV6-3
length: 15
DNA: TGTGCCAGCAGCCTCACTAGCGGGAGGACGGAGACCCAGTACTTC
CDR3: CASSLTSGRTETQYF

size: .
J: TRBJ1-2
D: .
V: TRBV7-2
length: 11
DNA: TGTGCCAGCAGCTCGGACTACCGCTACACCTTC
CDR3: CASSSDYRYTF

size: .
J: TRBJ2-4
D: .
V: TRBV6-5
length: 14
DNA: TGTGCCAGCAGAGCCAGGGAAGTCAAAAACATTCAGTACTTC
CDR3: CASRAREVKNIQYF

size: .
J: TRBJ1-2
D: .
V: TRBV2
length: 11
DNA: TGTGCCAGCAGAGGCGGCAGTGGCTACACCTTC
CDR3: CASRGGSGYTF

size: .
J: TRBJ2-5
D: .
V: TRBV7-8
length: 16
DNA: TGTGCCAGCAGCTTAGCGCGTGGAGGTACCCAAGAGACCCAGTACTTC
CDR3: CASSLARGGTQETQYF

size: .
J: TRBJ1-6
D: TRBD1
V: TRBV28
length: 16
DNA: TGTGCCAGCAGTTTGATAAGGACAGGGAAAAATTCACCCCTCCACTTT
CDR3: CASSLIRTGKNSPLHF

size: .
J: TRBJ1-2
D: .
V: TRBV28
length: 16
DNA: TGTGCCAGCAGAGAGCAAATCAGGGGAGGGAACTATGGCTACACCTTC
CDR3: CASREQIRGGNYGYTF

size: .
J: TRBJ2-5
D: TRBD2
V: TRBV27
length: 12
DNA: TGTGCCAGCAGTCCGTTTGGGGGGGTGCAGTACTTC
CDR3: CASSPFGGVQYF

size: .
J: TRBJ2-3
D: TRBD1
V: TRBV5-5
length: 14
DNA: TGTGCCAGCCTCGACAGGGCCACGTCAGATACGCAGTATTTT
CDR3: CASLDRATSDTQYF

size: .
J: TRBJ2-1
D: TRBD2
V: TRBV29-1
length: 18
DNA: TGCAGCGTTGGGTCGGGACTAGCGGGAGTTATGTCCTACAATGAGCAGTTCTTC
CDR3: CSVGSGLAGVMSYNEQFF

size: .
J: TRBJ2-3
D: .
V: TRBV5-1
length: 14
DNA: TGCGCCAGCAGCTCGGAAGGGAGGACAGATACGCAGTATTTT
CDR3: CASSSEGRTDTQYF

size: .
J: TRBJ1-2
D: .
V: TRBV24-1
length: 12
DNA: TGTGCCACCAGTGATTCCACTCGGGGCTACACCTTC
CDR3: CATSDSTRGYTF

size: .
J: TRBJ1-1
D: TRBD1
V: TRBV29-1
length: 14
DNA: TGCAGCGTTGAACCGAGGACAGGCTCCTTCCCAGCTTTCTTT
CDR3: CSVEPRTGSFPAFF

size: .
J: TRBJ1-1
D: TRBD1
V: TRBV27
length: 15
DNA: TGTGCCAGCAGTTTACTTGGGGACAGGGTCCCTGAAGCTTTCTTT
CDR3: CASSLLGDRVPEAFF

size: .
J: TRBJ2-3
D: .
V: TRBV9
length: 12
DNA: TGTGCCAGCAGCGCGGGCACAGATACGCAGTATTTT
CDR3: CASSAGTDTQYF